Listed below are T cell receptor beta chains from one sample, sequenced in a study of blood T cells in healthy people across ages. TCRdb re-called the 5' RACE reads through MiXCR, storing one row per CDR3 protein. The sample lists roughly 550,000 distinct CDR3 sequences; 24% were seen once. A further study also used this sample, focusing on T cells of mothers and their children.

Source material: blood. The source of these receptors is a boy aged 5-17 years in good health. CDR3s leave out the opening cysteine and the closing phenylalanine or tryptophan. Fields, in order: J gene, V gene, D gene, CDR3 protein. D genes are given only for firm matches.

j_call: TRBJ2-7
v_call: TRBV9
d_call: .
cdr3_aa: ASSPPRQGSSYEQY

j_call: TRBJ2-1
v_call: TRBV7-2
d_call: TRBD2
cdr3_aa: ASSLGLAESSYNEQF

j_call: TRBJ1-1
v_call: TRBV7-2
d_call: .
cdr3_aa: ASSLEAGVGTEAF

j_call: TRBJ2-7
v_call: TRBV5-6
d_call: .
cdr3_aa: ASSLHGQWGIAYEQY

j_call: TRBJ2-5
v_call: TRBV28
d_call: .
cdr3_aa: ASNRERGTQY

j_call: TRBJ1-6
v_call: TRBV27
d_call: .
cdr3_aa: ASSSAGKGQPY

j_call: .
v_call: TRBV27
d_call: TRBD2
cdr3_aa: ANGPGAGAYEQY

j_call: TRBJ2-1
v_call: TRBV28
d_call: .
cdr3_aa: ASRPPGNEQF

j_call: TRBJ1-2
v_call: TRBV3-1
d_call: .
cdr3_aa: ASGQYRSGYT

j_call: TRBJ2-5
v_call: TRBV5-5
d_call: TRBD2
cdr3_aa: ASSLAWLAGVPQETQY

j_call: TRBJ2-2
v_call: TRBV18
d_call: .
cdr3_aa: ASSPLPSNTGELF

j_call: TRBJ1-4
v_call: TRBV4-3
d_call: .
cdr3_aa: ASSQDLGEKLF

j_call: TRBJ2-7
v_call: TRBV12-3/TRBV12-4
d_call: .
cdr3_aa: ASSGDSGEQY

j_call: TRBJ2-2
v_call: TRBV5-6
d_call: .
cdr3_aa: ASSLKGGPGELF

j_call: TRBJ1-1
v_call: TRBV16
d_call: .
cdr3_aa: ASSRQSGGLAF

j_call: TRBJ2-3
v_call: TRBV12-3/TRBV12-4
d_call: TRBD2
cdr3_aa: ASSFRGGGADTQY

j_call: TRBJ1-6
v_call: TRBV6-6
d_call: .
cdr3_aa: ASSPATINSPLH

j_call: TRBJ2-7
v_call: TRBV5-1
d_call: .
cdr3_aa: ASGSLDRPDEQY

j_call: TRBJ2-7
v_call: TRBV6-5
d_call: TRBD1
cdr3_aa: ASSQTGTGKTYEQY

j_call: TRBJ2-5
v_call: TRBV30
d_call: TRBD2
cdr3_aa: AWRLAGGQETQY

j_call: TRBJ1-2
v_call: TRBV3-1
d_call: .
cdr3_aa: ASSPWRSAGMYGYT

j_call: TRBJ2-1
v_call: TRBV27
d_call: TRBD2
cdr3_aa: ASSFSGSLGNEQF

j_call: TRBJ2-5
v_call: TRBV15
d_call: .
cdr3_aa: ATSRDSAGAFIAAQY

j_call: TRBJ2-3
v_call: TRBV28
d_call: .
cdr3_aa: ASSSWTLPSTDTQY

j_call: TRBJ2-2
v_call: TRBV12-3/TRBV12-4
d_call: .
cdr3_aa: ASSPPWVGNTGELF

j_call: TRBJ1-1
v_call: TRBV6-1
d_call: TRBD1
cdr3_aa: ASRSPGTGGSRGFTEAF

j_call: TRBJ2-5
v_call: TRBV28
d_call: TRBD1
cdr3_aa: ASSFLGTGSQETQY

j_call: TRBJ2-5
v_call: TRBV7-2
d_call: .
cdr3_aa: ASSLEGLGTQY

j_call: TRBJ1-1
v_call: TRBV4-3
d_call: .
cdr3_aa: ASSQDRHSAGTEAF

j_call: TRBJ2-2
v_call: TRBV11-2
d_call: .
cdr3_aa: ASSFLGGNTGELF

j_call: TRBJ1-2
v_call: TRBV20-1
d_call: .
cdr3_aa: SARDRARPSNYGYT